This T cell receptor beta chain was observed in a study of untreated major depressive disorder. Patients had taken no psychiatric medication, including antidepressants, for at least 8 weeks before enrollment. From thawed PBMCs, CD4+ T cells were purified by negative selection. Whole-study findings and limits: A comparatively small sample limits the generalizability of these findings. Depressed patients' CD4+ T cells carried increased TRBV05-01 (Vbeta 5.1) usage versus control CD4+ T cells.

Germline CDR1 MNHEY, CDR2 SMNVEV (reference sequence). The CDR3 is 14 amino acids. TCRdb keeps only in-frame clones here, not all; method: immunoSEQ multiplex PCR. The table lists approximately 12,000 clones, around 90% of them singletons. On this clone: The antigen is not known.

The specimen sequenced was CD4+ T cells from PBMCs. The chain links TRBV27 to TRBJ2-5; D is ambiguous. The assigned J gene may be wrong: the sequence end matches TRBJ2-7 better. The receptor comes from a woman under 40 with major depressive disorder. CDR3 sequence reads: CASSLSYPAYEQYF. Written as DNA, the CDR3 is TGTGCCAGCAGTTTATCCTACCCTGCCTACGAGCAGTACTTC.